This section outlines one TCR beta chain sequence together with its context. This clone was observed a single time. No antigen is known for it. No quality values exist for individual bases; no much larger clone is one base distant. The CDR3 has 12 amino acids, counting the end cysteine and phenylalanine. The CDR3 DNA has 36 bases and is translated from base 1. V is pared back by 4 bases and J by 11 bases, with 14 bases lying between the germline termini. CDR1 SGHTA and CDR2 FQGTGA are derived from the germline V gene. These data are taken from a study of technical replicates of blood from a few donors (dated by TCRdb to about 2017). Library preparation used the immunoSEQ multiplex PCR assay. TCRdb limited this immuneACCESS table to in-frame rearrangements with V and J called. A share of clones is missing; checked studies link under half to unresolved V genes, and the rest is unexplained. The sample data list approximately 81,000 clones, and over 75% of these were observed just once. Clones ranked in the top ten supply around 3.9% of the sample.

Sample: PBMCs. The sequence links TRBV7-3 to TRBJ1-1; TRBD1 is possibly the D segment (6 matching bases). The sequence was collected from a human donor in good health. Some clones in this sample may be carry-over from other donors' samples. The DNA sequence is as follows: TGTGCCAGCAGCTCTAACAGGGTAGGGGCTTTCTTT. This gives the protein CASSSNRVGAFF.